This T cell receptor (beta chain) stems from a study of T-cell memory formation after mild COVID-19. Study-wide results and caveats: Day 15 to 85 contractors were CD4/CD8 balanced; later expanders leaned CD4+.

The CDR3 loop spans 15 amino acids. The V gene's germline CDR1 is LNHDA and CDR2 SQIVND (reference sequence). As to this clonotype: Its cognate antigen is unknown. At one end the junction does not follow the germline gene, possibly because of a read error.

Constant-segment-primed 5'RACE gave TCR alpha and TCR beta cDNA libraries with sample barcodes and UMIs. TCRdb passed the 5' RACE reads through MiXCR, listing each CDR3 protein once. The sample has around 450,000 distinct CDR3 sequences, approximately 24% seen once. This TCR derives from an adult woman who had mild COVID-19 (a few samples of this study predate the infection). Cell type and time point are not known. The V gene is TRBV19, the J gene TRBJ1-5; 11 bases are a match to TRBD1. Sample: PBMCs or a T cell subset sorted from them (not recorded which). The CDR3 DNA reads as TGTGCCAGTCAGACGGGGACAGGGGGAAATCAGCACCAGCATTTT. This translates into CASQTGTGGNQHQHF.